Each of the 3 T cell receptor beta chains below was sequenced from the same sample in a study of CD8 T cells in ankylosing spondylitis. In TCRdb, the 5' RACE reads were re-called with MiXCR into one record per CDR3 protein. The data hold 200,000 to 250,000 distinct CDR3 sequences, with roughly 32% observed a single time. Sample: blood, either unsorted or a sorted T cell fraction (not recorded which). The receptor source for this set is a male donor with ankylosing spondylitis or in good health (not recorded which).

This sequence joins TRBV7-2 and TRBJ2-1, with 10 bases fitting TRBD2. Looked up from germline, CDR1 is SGHTA and CDR2 is FQGNSA. The CDR3 is 15 residues long. Trimming cost V 7 bases and J 2 bases; bases outside gene matches: 5. This chain's CDR3 is CASTLSGGAYNEQFF. DNA for the CDR3: TGTGCCAGCACCTTGAGCGGGGGGGCCTACAATGAGCAGTTCTTC. The whole variable domain, filled in from reference TRBV7-2 and TRBJ2-1, reads GAGVSQSPSNKVTEKGKDVELRCDPISGHTALYWYRQSLGQGLEFLIYFQGNSAPDKSGLPSDRFSAERTGGSVSTLTIQRTQQEDSAVYLCASTLSGGAYNEQFFGPGTRLTVL.

This clonotype has a handful of counts. V is TRBV5-1 and J is TRBJ2-2; D remains unclear. The ends were cut back, 5 bases at V and 2 bases at J, with 10 bases in the middle. Per the germline V gene, CDR1 is SGHRS and CDR2 is YFSETQ. The CDR3 extends over 14 amino acids. Here the CDR3 reads CASRQLLNTGELFF. The CDR3 DNA follows: TGCGCCAGCAGACAGCTACTTAACACCGGGGAGCTGTTTTTT. The full variable domain, its missing parts supplied by reference TRBV5-1 and TRBJ2-2, is KAGVTQTPRYLIKTRGQQVTLSCSPISGHRSVSWYQQTPGQGLQFLFEYFSETQRNKGNFPGRFSGRQFSNSRSEMNVSTLELGDSALYLCASRQLLNTGELFFGEGSRLTVL.

This clonotype was recorded a few times. This chain links TRBV15 with TRBJ2-7; 8 bases are a match to TRBD1. Germline V gene sequence: CDR1 LNHNV, CDR2 YYDKDF (reference sequence). V dropped 5 bases and J dropped 2; count of bases not matched to a gene: 8. The CDR3 totals 15 residues. The CDR3 bases are TGTGCCACCAGCCGAACACGGACAGGGCCCTACGAGCAGTACTTC. Amino acid sequence: CATSRTRTGPYEQYF.